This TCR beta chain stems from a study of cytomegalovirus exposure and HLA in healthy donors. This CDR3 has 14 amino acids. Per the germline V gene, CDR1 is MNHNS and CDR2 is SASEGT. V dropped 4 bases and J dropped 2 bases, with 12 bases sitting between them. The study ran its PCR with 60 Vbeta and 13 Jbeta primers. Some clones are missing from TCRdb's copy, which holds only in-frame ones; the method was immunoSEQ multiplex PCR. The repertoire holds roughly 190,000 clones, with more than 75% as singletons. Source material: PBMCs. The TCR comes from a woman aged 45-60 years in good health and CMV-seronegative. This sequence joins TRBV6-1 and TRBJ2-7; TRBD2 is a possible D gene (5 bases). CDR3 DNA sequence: TGTGCCAGCAGTGCGAGCGGTGCCACCTACGAGCAGTACTTC. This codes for CASSASGATYEQYF.